This T cell receptor beta chain emerged from a study of T-cell memory formation after mild COVID-19. Study overall: There were largely donor-specific TCR clusters.

Study conclusions and caveats: Clones shrinking between day 15 and 85 showed a balanced CD4/CD8 split, and those that grew later tilted toward CD4+.

5'RACE with constant-segment primers built TCRalpha and TCRbeta cDNA libraries with UMIs. Each CDR3 protein gets one entry after TCRdb re-called the 5' RACE reads with MiXCR. The data hold 40,000 or so distinct CDR3 sequences, with 6% to 8.5% observed a single time. This clonotype has more than one count but fewer than ten. What it binds is not known. This CDR3 is built from 13 residues. Germline assignment: CDR1 LNHDA and CDR2 SQIVND (reference sequence). The V end lost 6 bases, the J end lost 3 bases, and 11 bases lay between the germline ends. The clonotype was recovered from an adult who had mild COVID-19 (a few samples of this study predate the infection). Cell type and time point are not known. The chain uses TRBV19 and TRBJ1-2; D possibly corresponds to TRBD1 (5 bases). Sequencing was done on a sample of PBMCs or a T cell subset sorted from them (not recorded which). The CDR3 sequence is CASSRDLYYGYTF. CDR3 in DNA: TGTGCCAGTAGCCGGGACTTATACTATGGCTACACCTTC.